This TCR beta chain originates from a study of shared clonotypes between healthy human individuals (dated by TCRdb to the early 2020s). For the study in its entirety: A couple of women and three men aged 18 to 49 years were included in the cohort. To estimate repertoire size and how much clonotypes are shared between individuals, the study performed deep sequencing of blood TCR repertoires from about five healthy adults. To increase sequencing depth and limit assay-specific biases, different laboratories used diverse techniques to prepare libraries and sequence TCR repertoires. Each donor's leukapheresis produced roughly between roughly 0.94 and 9.5 billion PBMCs.

What the work shows at the level of the full study, not this receptor alone: Sampling was restricted to blood, and TCR repertoires in tissues likely differ from the TCR repertoires found in blood. Pairwise subsampling indicated that sequencing depth was expected to affect the degree of clonotype sharing among donors. The genetic and exposure-history diversity represented was limited by the small number of donors.

The donors were healthy, HIV-negative adults who had no recently reported acute infections or vaccinations. All donors were Caucasian adults living in Nashville, Tennessee, USA. For unsorted samples, about 85 million PBMCs were counted and genomic DNA was extracted with the QIAamp DNA Blood Mini kit. After blood collection by leukapheresis, PBMCs were isolated using Ficoll-Histopaque density gradient centrifugation and then cryopreserved in the vapor phase of liquid nitrogen. On this clone itself: Its antigen remains undetermined. One base away there is no much larger clone; base qualities are not given.

V drops 6 bases and J drops 4 bases, leaving 9 bases in between. The germline V gene specifies KGHSH as CDR1 and LQKENI as CDR2. CDR3 length: 13 amino acids, cysteine to phenylalanine. Of the read, only the CDR3 DNA is kept; its 39 bases are in frame from base 1. TCR CDR3 regions were amplified from genomic DNA by multiplex PCR using the deep immunoSEQ assay. Extracted genomic DNA from each cell subset was spread evenly across all wells of several immunoSEQ 96-well plates, with each plate serving as a replicate. For unsorted PBMC, about 300 ng genomic DNA, equal to 30,000 or so T cell genomes, was loaded into each replicate PCR. Ten immunoSEQ deep assay plates were used to sequence unsorted PBMC genomic DNA. The purified libraries were quantified using a Qubit 3.0 fluorometer, sized with a Bioanalyzer 2100, and then quantified again using the KAPA Library Quantification kit. Every immunoSEQ 96-well plate was sequenced on a dedicated single-read 150-cycle Illumina NextSeq 550 flow cell. The authors' analysis ran thus. Because only junctional sequences without quality scores were contained in the immunoSEQ output, filtering matching that applied to full-length reads could not be performed. Sequences were annotated with PyIR, a Python wrapper for IgBLAST v1.9, and V/J genes and CDR3 were assigned using IMGT germline references. Any read was removed if the V/J assignment was weak (E-value above 1e-6), the CDR3 was missing, or the read contained stop codons, out-of-frame junctions, or ambiguous translated residues. V3J clonotypes were defined as sequences sharing the same inferred V gene, J gene, and CDR3 amino acid sequence. To compute the percentage overlap between repertoires, the number of shared unique clonotypes was divided by the size of the smaller repertoire. Three approaches were used to assess repertoire richness: RTK rarefaction, the Chao1 estimator, and Recon v2.1 estimates of unobserved clonotypes. TCRdb took this table from immuneACCESS and kept in-frame rearrangements with V and J called. Such tables lack part of the clones; where checked against another copy, unresolved V genes explain under half of the gap, and the rest is unexplained. For V, J and clone size, that table is used; D and trimming come from the DNA. Here the sample has about 450,000 clones; around 79% occur a single time. The top ten clones comprise under 15% of the sample.

This sequence originates from a woman in her thirties or forties in good health. Some clones in this sample may be carry-over from other donors' samples. The sequencing sample was made of PBMCs. The V and J genes are TRBV18 and TRBJ2-2, with the D gene call left open. The bases are TGTGCCAGCTCGTCCCCATTCACCGGGGAGCTGTTTTTT. Translated, it reads CASSSPFTGELFF.